The rows below give T cell receptor beta chains drawn from one sample of a study of circulating and synovial CD4+ cells in juvenile arthritis. The repertoire was sequenced with immunoSEQ multiplex PCR; TCRdb's copy has only in-frame clones and lacks some. The sample carries under 35,000 clones, roughly 95% recorded once. Material: CD4+ T cells from blood. These receptors originate from a human donor with juvenile idiopathic arthritis. Both conserved end residues are trimmed from each CDR3. Each record gives: V gene, J gene, CDR3 protein.

TRBV19	TRBJ1-5	ASSIESGLFGNQPQH
TRBV7-2	TRBJ1-2	ASSLGGVGGYT
TRBV28	TRBJ1-2	ASTTGSTGGRGYT
TRBV27	TRBJ1-1	ASSLGGRTEAF
TRBV9	TRBJ2-1	ASSLRTEPRNEQF
TRBV7-8	TRBJ2-7	ASSLDGGLEQY
TRBV25-1	TRBJ1-1	ASRRGNTEAF
TRBV10-1	TRBJ2-4	ASSDRLARNIQY
TRBV7-8	TRBJ2-2	ASSSTGAAGATGELF
TRBV20-1	TRBJ1-1	SASRDRDAF
TRBV5-6	TRBJ2-7	ASSLDGRDRAYEQY
TRBV29-1	TRBJ2-5	SVDRFRGLETQY
TRBV4-1	TRBJ1-1	ASSQTGTLNTEAF
TRBV5-6	TRBJ2-7	ASSLPGQEYEQY
TRBV18	TRBJ1-3	ASSFQNSGTGNTIY
TRBV4-3	TRBJ1-5	ASSQVLTLNQPQH
TRBV27	TRBJ2-7	ASSRTGTAAYEQY
TRBV5-1	TRBJ2-5	ASSFQGQETQY
TRBV29-1	TRBJ1-2	SGWEANYGYT
TRBV4-1	TRBJ2-5	ASSHTGETQY
TRBV7-9	TRBJ1-1	AGDRGGPEAF
TRBV7-2	TRBJ1-3	ASSLGANSGNTIY
TRBV30	TRBJ1-3	AWDRGIIGENTIY
TRBV7-2	TRBJ2-7	ASSSSGFREQY
TRBV7-2	TRBJ1-2	ASSLEERAGGYT
TRBV7-3	TRBJ2-3	ASSLGTSGATDTQY
TRBV14	NA	ASSHGGGYEQY
TRBV18	TRBJ1-1	ASSGGQKNTEAF
TRBV29-1	TRBJ1-1	SALPGHMNTEAF
TRBV2	TRBJ2-2	ASSEAGTRGGEPF
TRBV15	TRBJ2-7	ATREAGVVYEQY
TRBV30	TRBJ1-1	AWKQGYTEAF
TRBV4-1	TRBJ2-5	ASSHPGETQY
TRBV19	TRBJ2-7	ASSIEWNRGRGTPSYEQY
TRBV9	TRBJ2-2	ASSVSAANTGELF
TRBV28	TRBJ2-7	ASSAGLAFESSYEQY
TRBV28	TRBJ2-1	ASSAIPDEQF
TRBV28	TRBJ2-7	ASRVGHSYEQY
TRBV7-2	TRBJ1-2	ACSSPGGYT
TRBV7-3	TRBJ2-1	ASSLQQAGWNEQF
TRBV30	TRBJ1-1	AWSVKKDGGAF
TRBV5-1	TRBJ2-2	ASGLAGGTGELF
TRBV27	TRBJ2-5	ASSLQRGGQETQY
TRBV5-4	TRBJ2-4	ASSPGLAGVGPKNIQY
TRBV27	TRBJ1-5	ASSLRGQTNQPQH
TRBV5-6	TRBJ1-2	ASSLPTGVAYGYT
TRBV9	TRBJ2-2	ASSVGTEASTGELF
TRBV11-1	TRBJ2-7	ASSPRGYEQY
TRBV4-1	TRBJ1-1	ASSRPAGRNTEAF
TRBV7-2	TRBJ1-1	ASSLTGGWTEAF
TRBV7-9	TRBJ2-1	ASSFSGGAYNEQF
TRBV9	TRBJ2-1	ASSGRTGLAVNEQF
TRBV7-7	TRBJ1-1	ASSLAEDTEAF
TRBV14	TRBJ2-7	ASSRTSGAYEQY
TRBV5-1	TRBJ2-3	ASSFVGGPEDTQY
TRBV28	TRBJ2-1	ASSSLSVAGGGWNEQF
TRBV19	TRBJ1-6	ASSIMGPPNSPLH
TRBV6-5	TRBJ2-7	ASSYSSQREGFEQY